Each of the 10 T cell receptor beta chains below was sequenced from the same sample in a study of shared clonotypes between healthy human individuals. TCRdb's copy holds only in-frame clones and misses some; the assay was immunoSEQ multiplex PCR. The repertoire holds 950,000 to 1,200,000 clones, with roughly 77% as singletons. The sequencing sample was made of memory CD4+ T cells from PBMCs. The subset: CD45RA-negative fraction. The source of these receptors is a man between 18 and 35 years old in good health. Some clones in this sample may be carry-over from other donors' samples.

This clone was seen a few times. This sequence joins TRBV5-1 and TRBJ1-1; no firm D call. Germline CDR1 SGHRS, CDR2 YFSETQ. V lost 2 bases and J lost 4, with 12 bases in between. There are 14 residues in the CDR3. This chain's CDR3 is CASSFGGETTEAFF. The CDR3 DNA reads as TGCGCCAGCAGCTTTGGCGGGGAGACCACTGAAGCTTTCTTT.

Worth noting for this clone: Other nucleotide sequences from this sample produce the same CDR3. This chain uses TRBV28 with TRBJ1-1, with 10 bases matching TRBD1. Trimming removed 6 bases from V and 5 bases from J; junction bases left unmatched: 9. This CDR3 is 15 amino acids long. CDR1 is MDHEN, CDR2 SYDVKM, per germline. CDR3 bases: TGTGCCAGCAGCCCACGGACAGGGGGACGAACTGAAGCTTTCTTT. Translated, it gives CASSPRTGGRTEAFF.

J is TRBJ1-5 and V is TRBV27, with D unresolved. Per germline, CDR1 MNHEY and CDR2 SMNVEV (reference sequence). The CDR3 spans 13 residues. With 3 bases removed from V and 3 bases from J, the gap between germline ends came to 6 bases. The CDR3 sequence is CASSFIANQPQHF. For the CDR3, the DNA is TGTGCCAGCAGTTTTATTGCCAATCAGCCCCAGCATTTT.

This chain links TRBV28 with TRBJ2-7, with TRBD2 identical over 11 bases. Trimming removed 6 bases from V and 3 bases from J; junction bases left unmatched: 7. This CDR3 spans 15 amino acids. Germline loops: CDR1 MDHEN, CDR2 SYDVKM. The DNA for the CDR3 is TGTGCCAGCAGGCGCAGGACTAGCGGGTACTACGAGCAGTACTTC. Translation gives CASRRRTSGYYEQYF.

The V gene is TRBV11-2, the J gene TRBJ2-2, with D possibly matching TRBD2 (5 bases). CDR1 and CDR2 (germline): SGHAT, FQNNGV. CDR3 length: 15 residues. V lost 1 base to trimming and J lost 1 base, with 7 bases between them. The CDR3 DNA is TGTGCCAGCAGCTTAGGGGGAGTGAACACCGGGGAGCTGTTTTTT. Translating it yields CASSLGGVNTGELFF.

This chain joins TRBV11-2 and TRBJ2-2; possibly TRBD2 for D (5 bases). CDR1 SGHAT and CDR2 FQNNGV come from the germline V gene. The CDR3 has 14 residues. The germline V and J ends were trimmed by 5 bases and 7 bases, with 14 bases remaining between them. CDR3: CASSPTRLGGELFF. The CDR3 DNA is TGTGCCAGCAGCCCCACTAGGTTAGGCGGGGAGCTGTTTTTT.

CDR3 in DNA: TGTGCCTGGAGTAACGGCATTAATTCACCCCTCCACTTT. Translating gives CAWSNGINSPLHF. This chain uses TRBV30 with TRBJ1-6; D gene ambiguous. Germline CDR1 is GTSNPN and CDR2 is SVGIG (reference sequence). V lost 2 bases to trimming and J lost 6 bases, with 8 bases between them. The CDR3 has 13 residues.

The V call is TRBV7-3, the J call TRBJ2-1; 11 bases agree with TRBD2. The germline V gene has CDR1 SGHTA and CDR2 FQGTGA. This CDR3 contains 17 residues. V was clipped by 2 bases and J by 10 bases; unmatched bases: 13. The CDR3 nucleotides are TGTGCCAGCAGCTTATTGAGTACTAGCGGGAGACATTTCGAGCAGTTCTTC. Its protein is CASSLLSTSGRHFEQFF.

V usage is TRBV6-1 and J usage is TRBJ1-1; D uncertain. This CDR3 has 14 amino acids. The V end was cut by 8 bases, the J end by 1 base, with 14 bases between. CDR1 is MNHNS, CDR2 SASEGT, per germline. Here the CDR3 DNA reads TGTGCCAGCTCCCAGATTCCAGCGAACACTGAAGCTTTCTTT. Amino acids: CASSQIPANTEAFF.

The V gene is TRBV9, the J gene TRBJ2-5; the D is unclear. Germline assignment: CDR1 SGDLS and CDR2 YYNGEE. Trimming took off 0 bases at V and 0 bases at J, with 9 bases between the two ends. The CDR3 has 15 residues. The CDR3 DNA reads TGTGCCAGCAGCGTAGGTACCGGCTACCAAGAGACCCAGTACTTC. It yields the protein CASSVGTGYQETQYF. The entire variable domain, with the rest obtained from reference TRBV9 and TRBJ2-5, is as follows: DSGVTQTPKHLITATGQRVTLRCSPRSGDLSVYWYQQSLDQGLQFLIQYYNGEERAKGNILERFSAQQFPDLHSELNLSSLELGDSALYFCASSVGTGYQETQYFGPGTRLLVL.